This entry is about one T cell receptor beta chain. The data belong to a study of regulatory T cells in long-lasting Graves disease. The wider study: Patients met the persistent Graves' disease definition after over 5 years of antithyroid drugs with positive TSH receptor antibodies.

Relying on iRepertoire HTBI primers and Arm-PCR of CDR3 regions, the team built TCR beta libraries. A single record per CDR3 protein comes from TCRdb applying MiXCR to the multiplex PCR reads. The repertoire consists of 400,000 or so distinct CDR3 sequences, with about 20% occurring once and the leading ten covering around 24%. Time point noted: persistent/refractory GD, antithyroid drugs over 5 years with positive TRAb. After RNA was extracted from PBMCs, the TCR library was made from it. With 5 bases clipped from V and 10 bases from J, the junction kept 11 bases outside the gene matches. Germline V gene data show CDR1 as MNHEY and CDR2 as SVGEGT. The CDR3 is 14 residues long.

V is TRBV6-2 or TRBV6-3 and J is TRBJ1-1; 9 bases are shared with TRBD1. The specimen was peripheral blood mononuclear cells (PBMCs), collected when the disease was refractory, from a patient treated with antithyroid drugs. The sequence was collected from a female donor with Graves disease. DNA for the CDR3: TGTGCCAGCAGTGAAGGGACAGGGTTTCAAACAGCTTTCTTT. Its translation: CASSEGTGFQTAFF.